The T cell receptor beta chain described here comes from a study of cytomegalovirus exposure and HLA in healthy donors. Notes on the study in general: In vitro work confirmed that a few CMV-associated chains recognize CMV antigens.

To note about this clone: The antigen is undetermined.

The PCR contained 60 Vbeta and 13 Jbeta primers. The repertoire was sequenced with immunoSEQ multiplex PCR; TCRdb's copy has only in-frame clones and lacks some. The sample records some 48,000 clones, less than 85% being singletons. Nominally healthy donors were sampled, though unrecorded immune exposures were likely. V shed 2 bases and J shed 2 bases, with 9 bases lying between them. This CDR3 is built from 14 residues. CDR1 and CDR2 from the germline V gene are LNHDA and SQIVND (reference sequence). This clonotype originated in a man aged 25-45 years in good health and CMV-seropositive. Sequencing was done on a sample of PBMCs. This chain joins TRBV19 and TRBJ1-1; possibly TRBD1 for D (5 bases). In DNA form, the CDR3 reads TGTGCCAGTAGTATACGGACACGAAACACTGAAGCTTTCTTT. Amino acids: CASSIRTRNTEAFF.